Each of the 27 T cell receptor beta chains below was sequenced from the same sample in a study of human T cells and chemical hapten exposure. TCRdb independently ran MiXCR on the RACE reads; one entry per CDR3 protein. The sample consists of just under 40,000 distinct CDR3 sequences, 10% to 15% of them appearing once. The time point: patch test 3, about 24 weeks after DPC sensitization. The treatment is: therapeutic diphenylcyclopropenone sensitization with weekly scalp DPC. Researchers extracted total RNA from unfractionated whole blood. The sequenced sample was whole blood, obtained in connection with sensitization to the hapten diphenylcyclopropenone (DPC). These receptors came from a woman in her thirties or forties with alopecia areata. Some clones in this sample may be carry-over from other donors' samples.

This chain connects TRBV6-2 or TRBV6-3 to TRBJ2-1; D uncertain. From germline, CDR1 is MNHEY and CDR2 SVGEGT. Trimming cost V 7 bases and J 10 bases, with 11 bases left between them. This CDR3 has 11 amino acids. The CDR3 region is CASTRGVEQFF. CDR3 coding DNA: TGTGCCAGCACCCGAGGCGTAGAGCAGTTCTTC.

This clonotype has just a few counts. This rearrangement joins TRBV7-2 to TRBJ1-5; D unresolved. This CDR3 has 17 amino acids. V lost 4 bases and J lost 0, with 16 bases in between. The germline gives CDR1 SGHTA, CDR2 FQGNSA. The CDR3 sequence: CASSSSPSPVSNQPQHF. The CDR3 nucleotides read TGTGCCAGCAGCTCTTCCCCGTCGCCTGTTAGCAATCAGCCCCAGCATTTT.

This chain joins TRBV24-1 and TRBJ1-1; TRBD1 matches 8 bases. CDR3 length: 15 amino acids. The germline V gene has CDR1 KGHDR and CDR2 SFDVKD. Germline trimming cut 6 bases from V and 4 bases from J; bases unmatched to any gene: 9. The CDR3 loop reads CATSKDRVGGTEAFF. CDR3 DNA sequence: TGTGCCACCAGTAAGGACAGGGTTGGCGGCACTGAAGCTTTCTTT.

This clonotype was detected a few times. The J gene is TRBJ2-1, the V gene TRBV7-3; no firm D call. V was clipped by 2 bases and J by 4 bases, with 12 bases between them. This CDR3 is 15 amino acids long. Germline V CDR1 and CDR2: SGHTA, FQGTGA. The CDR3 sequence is CASSLDGPRYNEQFF. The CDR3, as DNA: TGTGCCAGCAGCTTAGACGGACCCCGGTACAATGAGCAGTTCTTC.

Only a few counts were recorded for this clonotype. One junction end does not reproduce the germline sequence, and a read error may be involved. CDR3 sequence reads: CASSRSGGDYIEQFF. CDR3 coding DNA: TGTGCCAGCAGCCGTAGCGGGGGGGATTACATTGAGCAGTTCTTC. The J gene is TRBJ2-1, the V gene TRBV7-2; TRBD2 agrees at 11 bases. Germline V lookup: CDR1 SGHTA, CDR2 FQGNSA. There are 15 residues in the CDR3.

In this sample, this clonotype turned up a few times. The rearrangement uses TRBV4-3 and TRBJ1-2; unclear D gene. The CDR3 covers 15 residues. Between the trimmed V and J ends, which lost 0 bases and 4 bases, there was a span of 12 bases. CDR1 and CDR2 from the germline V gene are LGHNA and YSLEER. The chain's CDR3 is CASSQDLVALYGYTF. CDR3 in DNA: TGCGCCAGCAGCCAAGATCTGGTAGCGCTCTATGGCTACACCTTC.

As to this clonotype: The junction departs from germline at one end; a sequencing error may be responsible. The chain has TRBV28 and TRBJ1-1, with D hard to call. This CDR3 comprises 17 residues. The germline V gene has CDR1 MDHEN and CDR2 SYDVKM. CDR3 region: CASSQWWGPASVTEALF. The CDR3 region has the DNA TGTGCCAGCAGCCAGTGGTGGGGTCCCGCGTCGGTGACTGAAGCTCTCTTT.

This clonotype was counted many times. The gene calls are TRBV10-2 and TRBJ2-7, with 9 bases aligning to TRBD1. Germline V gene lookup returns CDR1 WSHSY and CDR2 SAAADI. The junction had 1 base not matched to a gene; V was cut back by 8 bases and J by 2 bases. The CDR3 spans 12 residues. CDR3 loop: CASGTGTYEQYF. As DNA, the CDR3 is TGCGCCAGCGGGACAGGGACCTACGAGCAGTACTTC.

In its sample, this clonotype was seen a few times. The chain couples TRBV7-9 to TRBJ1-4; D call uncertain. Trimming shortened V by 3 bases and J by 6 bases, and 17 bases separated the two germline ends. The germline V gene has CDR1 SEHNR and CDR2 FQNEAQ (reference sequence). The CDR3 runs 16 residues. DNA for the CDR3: TGTGCCAGCAGCTTGTCCCCACAGCGAATGGATGAAAAACTGTTTTTT. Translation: CASSLSPQRMDEKLFF.

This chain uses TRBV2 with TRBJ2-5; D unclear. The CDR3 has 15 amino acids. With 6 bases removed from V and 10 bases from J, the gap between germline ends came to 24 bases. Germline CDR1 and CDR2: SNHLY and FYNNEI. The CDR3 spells CASSLGETSISIQYF. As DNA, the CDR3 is TGTGCCAGCAGCCTAGGAGAGACCTCGATATCTATCCAGTACTTC. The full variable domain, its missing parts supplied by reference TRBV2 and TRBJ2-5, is EPEVTQTPSHQVTQMGQEVILRCVPISNHLYFYWYRQILGQKVEFLVSFYNNEISEKSEIFDDQFSVERPDGSNFTLKIRSTKLEDSAMYFCASSLGETSISIQYFGPGTRLLVL.

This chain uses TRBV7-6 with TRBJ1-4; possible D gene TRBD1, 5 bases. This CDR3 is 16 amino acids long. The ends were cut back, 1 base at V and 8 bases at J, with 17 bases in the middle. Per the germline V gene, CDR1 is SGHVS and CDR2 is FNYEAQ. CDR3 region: CASSLGLGQGNEKLFF. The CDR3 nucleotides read TGTGCCAGCAGCTTAGGACTCGGCCAGGGTAACGAAAAACTGTTTTTT.

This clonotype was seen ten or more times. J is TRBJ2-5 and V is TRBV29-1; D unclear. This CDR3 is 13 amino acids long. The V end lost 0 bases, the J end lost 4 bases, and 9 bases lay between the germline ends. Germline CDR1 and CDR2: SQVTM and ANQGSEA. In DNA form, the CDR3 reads TGCAGCGTTGAAGATCCAGTTAGAGAGACCCAGTACTTC. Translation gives CSVEDPVRETQYF.

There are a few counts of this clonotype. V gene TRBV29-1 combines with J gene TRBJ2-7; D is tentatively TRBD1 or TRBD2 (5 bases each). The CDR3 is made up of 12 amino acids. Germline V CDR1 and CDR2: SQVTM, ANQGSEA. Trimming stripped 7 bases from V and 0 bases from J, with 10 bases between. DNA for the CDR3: TGCAGCGCTGGGGACCCCTCCTACGAGCAGTACTTC. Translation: CSAGDPSYEQYF.

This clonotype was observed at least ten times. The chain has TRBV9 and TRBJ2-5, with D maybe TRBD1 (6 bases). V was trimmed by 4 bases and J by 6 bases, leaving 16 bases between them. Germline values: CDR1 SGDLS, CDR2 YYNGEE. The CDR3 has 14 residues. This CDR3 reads CASSPTPGEQTQYF. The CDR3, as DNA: TGTGCCAGCAGCCCTACCCCAGGGGAGCAGACCCAGTACTTC.

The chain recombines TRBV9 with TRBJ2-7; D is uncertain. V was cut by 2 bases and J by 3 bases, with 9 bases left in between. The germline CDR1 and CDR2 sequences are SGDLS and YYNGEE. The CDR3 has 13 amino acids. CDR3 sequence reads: CASSVGGLYEQYF. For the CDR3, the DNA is TGTGCCAGCAGCGTCGGCGGCCTCTACGAGCAGTACTTC.

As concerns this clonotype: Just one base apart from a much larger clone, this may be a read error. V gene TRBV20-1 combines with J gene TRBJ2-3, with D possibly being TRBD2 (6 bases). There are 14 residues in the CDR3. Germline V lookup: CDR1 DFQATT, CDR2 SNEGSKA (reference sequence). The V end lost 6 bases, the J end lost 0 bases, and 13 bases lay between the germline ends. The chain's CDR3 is CSARLVGSTDTQYF. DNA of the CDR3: TGCAGTGCAAGACTAGTGGGCAGCACAGATACGCAGTATTTT.

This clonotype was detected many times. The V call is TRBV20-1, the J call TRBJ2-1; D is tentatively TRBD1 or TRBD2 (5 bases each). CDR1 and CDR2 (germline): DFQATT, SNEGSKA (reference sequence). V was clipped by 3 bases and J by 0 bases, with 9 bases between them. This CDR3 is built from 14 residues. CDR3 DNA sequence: TGCAGTGCTAGTACGGGGACCTCCTACAATGAGCAGTTCTTC. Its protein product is CSASTGTSYNEQFF.

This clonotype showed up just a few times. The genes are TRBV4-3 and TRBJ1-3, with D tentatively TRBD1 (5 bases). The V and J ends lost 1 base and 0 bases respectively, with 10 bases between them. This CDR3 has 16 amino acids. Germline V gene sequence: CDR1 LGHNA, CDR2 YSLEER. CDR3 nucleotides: TGCGCCAGCAGCCAAGGGACACGCAACTCTGGAAACACCATATATTTT. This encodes CASSQGTRNSGNTIYF.

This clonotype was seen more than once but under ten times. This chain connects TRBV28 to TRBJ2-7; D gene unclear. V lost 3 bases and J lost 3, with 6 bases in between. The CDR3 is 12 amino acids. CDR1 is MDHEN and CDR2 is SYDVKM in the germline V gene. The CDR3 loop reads CASSLYYYEQYF. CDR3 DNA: TGTGCCAGCAGTTTGTATTACTACGAGCAGTACTTC.

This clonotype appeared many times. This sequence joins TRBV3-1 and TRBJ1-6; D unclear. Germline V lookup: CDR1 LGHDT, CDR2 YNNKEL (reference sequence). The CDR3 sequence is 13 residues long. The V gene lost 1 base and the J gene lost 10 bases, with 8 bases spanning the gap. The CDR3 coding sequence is TGTGCCAGCAGCCAAGCGGAAGACTCACCCCTCCACTTT. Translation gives CASSQAEDSPLHF.

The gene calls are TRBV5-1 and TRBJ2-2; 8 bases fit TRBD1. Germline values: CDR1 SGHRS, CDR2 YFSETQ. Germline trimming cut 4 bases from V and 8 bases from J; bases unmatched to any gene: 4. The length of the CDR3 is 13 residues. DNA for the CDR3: TGCGCCAGCAGCAAACAGGGGGAAGGGGAGCTGTTTTTT. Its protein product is CASSKQGEGELFF.

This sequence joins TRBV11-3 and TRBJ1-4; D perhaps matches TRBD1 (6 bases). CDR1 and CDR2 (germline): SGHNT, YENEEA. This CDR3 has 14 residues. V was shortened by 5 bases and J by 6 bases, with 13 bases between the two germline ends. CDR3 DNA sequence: TGTGCCAGCAGCGCTCGGGGGGCGGATGAAAAACTGTTTTTT. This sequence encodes CASSARGADEKLFF.

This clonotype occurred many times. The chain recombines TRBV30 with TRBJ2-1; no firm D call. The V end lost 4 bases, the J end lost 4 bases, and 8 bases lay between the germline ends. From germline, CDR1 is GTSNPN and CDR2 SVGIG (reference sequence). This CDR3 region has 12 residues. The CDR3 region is CAWKVPYNEQFF. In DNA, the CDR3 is TGTGCCTGGAAGGTCCCGTACAATGAGCAGTTCTTC.

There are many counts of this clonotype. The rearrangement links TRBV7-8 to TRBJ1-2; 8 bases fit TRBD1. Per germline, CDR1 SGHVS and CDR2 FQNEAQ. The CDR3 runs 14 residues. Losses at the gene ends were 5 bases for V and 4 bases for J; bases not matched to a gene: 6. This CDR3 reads CASSPVGTGYGYTF. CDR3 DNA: TGTGCCAGCAGCCCCGTGGGGACAGGCTATGGCTACACCTTC.

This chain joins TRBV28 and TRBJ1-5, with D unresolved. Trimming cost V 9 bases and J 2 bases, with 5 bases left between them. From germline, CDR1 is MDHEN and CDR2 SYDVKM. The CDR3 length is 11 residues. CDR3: CASSGNQPQHF. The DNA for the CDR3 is TGTGCCAGTAGCGGCAATCAGCCCCAGCATTTT.

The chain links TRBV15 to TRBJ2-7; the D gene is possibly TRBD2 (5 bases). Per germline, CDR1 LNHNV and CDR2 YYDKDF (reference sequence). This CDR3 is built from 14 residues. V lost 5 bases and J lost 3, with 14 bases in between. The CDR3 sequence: CATSPSGGHYEQYF. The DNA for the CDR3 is TGTGCCACCAGCCCCAGCGGTGGGCACTACGAGCAGTACTTC.

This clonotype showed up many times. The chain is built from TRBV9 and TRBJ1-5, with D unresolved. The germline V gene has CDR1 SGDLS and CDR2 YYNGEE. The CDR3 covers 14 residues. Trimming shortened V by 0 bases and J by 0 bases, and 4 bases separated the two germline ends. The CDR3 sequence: CASSVGSSNQPQHF. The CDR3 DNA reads TGTGCCAGCAGCGTAGGGTCTAGCAATCAGCCCCAGCATTTT.